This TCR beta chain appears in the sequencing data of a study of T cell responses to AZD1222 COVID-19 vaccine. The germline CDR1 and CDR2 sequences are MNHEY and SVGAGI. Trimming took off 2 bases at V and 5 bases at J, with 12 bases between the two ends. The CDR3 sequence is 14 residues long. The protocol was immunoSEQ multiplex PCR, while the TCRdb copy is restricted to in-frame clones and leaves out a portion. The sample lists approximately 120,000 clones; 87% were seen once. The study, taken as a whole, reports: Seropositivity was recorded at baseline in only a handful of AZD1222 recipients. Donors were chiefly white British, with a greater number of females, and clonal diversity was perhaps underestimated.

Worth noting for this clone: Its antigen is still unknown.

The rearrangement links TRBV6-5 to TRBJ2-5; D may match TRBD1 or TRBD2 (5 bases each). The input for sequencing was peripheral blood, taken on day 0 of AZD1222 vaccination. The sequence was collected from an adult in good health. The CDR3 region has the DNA TGTGCCAGCAGTTACGGCCCTGGGACCGAGACCCAGTACTTC. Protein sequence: CASSYGPGTETQYF.